Listed below are T cell receptor beta chains from one sample, sequenced in a study of T-cell reconstitution after alpha-beta-depleted transplantation in children. TCRdb reanalysed the PCR reads using MiXCR and keeps one entry per CDR3 protein. The table has about 980,000 distinct CDR3 sequences, about 29% seen once; the top ten hold roughly 28%. This specimen consisted of PBMCs, mostly from graft donor cells, obtained 360 days after TCRalphabeta/CD19-depleted stem cell transplant. Every receptor here comes from a boy less than two years old who had a stem cell transplant for SCID, so the T cells may come from the graft donor. The CDR3 runs from the conserved cysteine through the conserved F or W. D genes are given only for firm matches. The size entry is marked missing in some rows and otherwise reads once, few, many or a size class.

.,TRBD1,TRBV12-3/TRBV12-4,TRBJ2-3,CASSLTTGVVTDTQYF,TGTGCCAGCAGTTTAACGACAGGGGTAGTCACAGATACGCAGTATTTT
.,TRBD2,TRBV27,TRBJ2-7,CASSSRLAGGGYEQYF,TGTGCCAGCAGCTCACGACTAGCGGGGGGCGGATACGAGCAGTACTTC
few,.,TRBV20-1,TRBJ2-5,CSARPWRSLEGPGETQYF,TGCAGTGCTAGACCCTGGCGAAGTCTGGAGGGCCCAGGAGAGACCCAGTACTTC
.,.,TRBV5-1,TRBJ2-1,CASSRIAADNEQFF,TGCGCCAGCAGTAGGATAGCGGCAGACAATGAGCAGTTCTTC
.,.,TRBV25-1,TRBJ2-7,CASSETRTFRGEQYF,TGTGCCAGCAGTGAAACCAGGACATTCCGCGGGGAGCAGTACTTC
.,TRBD2,TRBV4-1,TRBJ2-3,CASSTGLELVTDTQYF,TGCGCCAGCAGCACCGGACTAGAACTAGTCACAGATACGCAGTATTTT
many,.,TRBV28,TRBJ2-1,CASSPPDSGYNEQFF,TGTGCCAGCAGTCCTCCGGACAGCGGATACAATGAGCAGTTCTTC
many,.,TRBV5-1,TRBJ2-5,CASSPRGRETQYF,TGTGCCAGCAGCCCCCGGGGGCGAGAGACCCAGTACTTC
.,.,TRBV5-1,TRBJ2-1,CASSLENRFSSYNEQFF,TGCGCCAGCAGCTTGGAGAACAGGTTCAGCTCCTACAATGAGCAGTTCTTC
.,.,TRBV9,TRBJ1-5,CASSAAGYQPQHF,TGTGCCAGCAGCGCAGCAGGCTATCAGCCCCAGCATTTT
few,.,TRBV6-1,TRBJ1-5,CASSRGEFNQPQHF,TGTGCCAGCAGCCGAGGGGAGTTCAATCAGCCCCAGCATTTT
few,TRBD2,TRBV20-1,TRBJ2-3,CSAAGGFTSTDTQYF,TGCAGTGCAGCGGGGGGTTTCACTAGCACAGATACGCAGTATTTT
.,TRBD1,TRBV6-5,TRBJ2-3,CASSYVLAGGSSGTDTQYF,TGTGCCAGCAGTTACGTCCTAGCAGGGGGATCATCCGGCACAGATACGCAGTATTTT
.,.,TRBV6-1,TRBJ2-2,CASKSRKGTGELFF,TGTGCCAGCAAAAGCAGGAAAGGGACCGGGGAGCTGTTTTTT
.,.,TRBV28,TRBJ2-5,CASSASKGGTQGTQYF,TGTGCCAGCAGTGCTAGCAAGGGGGGGACGCAGGGGACCCAGTACTTC
.,.,TRBV12-3/TRBV12-4,TRBJ2-1,CASSEAPSLFGTQFF,TGTGCCAGTTCAGAGGCACCTTCCCTTTTCGGTACGCAGTTCTTC
.,.,TRBV15,TRBJ1-1,CATSSGAANTEAFF,TGTGCCACCAGCAGTGGAGCTGCGAACACTGAAGCTTTCTTT
.,.,TRBV15,TRBJ2-7,CATSRDVRGPYEQYF,TGTGCCACCAGCAGAGATGTGAGGGGTCCCTACGAGCAGTACTTC
.,.,TRBV2,TRBJ2-2,CASSARGARTGELFF,TGTGCCAGCAGTGCGAGGGGGGCGAGGACCGGGGAGCTGTTTTTT
.,.,TRBV25-1,TRBJ2-7,CASSDRTYEQYF,TGTGCCAGCAGTGACCGAACCTACGAGCAGTACTTC
few,.,TRBV7-2,TRBJ2-5,CASSSLGVPETQYF,TGTGCCAGCAGCTCCCTGGGGGTTCCAGAGACCCAGTACTTC
few,TRBD1,TRBV20-1,TRBJ1-5,CSARDTAGGFSNQPQHF,TGCAGTGCTAGAGATACGGCAGGGGGCTTTAGCAATCAGCCCCAGCATTTT
few,.,TRBV29-1,TRBJ1-3,CSALNSGNTIYF,TGCAGCGCCCTAAATTCTGGAAACACCATATATTTT
.,.,TRBV29-1,TRBJ2-7,CSVDLGLDEQYF,TGCAGCGTTGACCTGGGGCTTGACGAGCAGTACTTC
few,.,TRBV4-3,TRBJ1-1,CASTYGVTNTEAFF,TGCGCCAGCACCTATGGAGTAACGAACACTGAAGCTTTCTTT
.,.,TRBV2,TRBJ2-5,CASPGARETQYF,TGTGCCAGCCCAGGGGCAAGGGAGACCCAGTACTTC
.,.,TRBV5-1,TRBJ2-2,CASSLEVRGLGLTGELFF,TGCGCCAGCAGCTTGGAGGTACGAGGGCTAGGCCTCACCGGGGAGCTGTTTTTT
.,TRBD1,TRBV7-8,TRBJ2-3,CASSRDRVFDTQYF,TGTGCCAGCAGCAGGGACAGGGTGTTTGATACGCAGTATTTT
many,TRBD1,TRBV20-1,TRBJ1-1,CSAKRDSTGGTEAFF,TGCAGTGCTAAAAGGGACTCCACAGGGGGCACTGAAGCTTTCTTT
.,.,TRBV6-1,TRBJ1-1,CASRKGRSGTEAFF,TGTGCCAGCAGAAAGGGAAGGAGCGGTACTGAAGCTTTCTTT
.,.,TRBV11-1,TRBJ1-1,CASSSAGGLMNTEAFF,TGTGCCAGCAGCTCCGCGGGGGGATTAATGAACACTGAAGCTTTCTTT
.,TRBD2,TRBV12-3/TRBV12-4,TRBJ2-1,CVSSSSPGLAYNEQFF,TGTGTCAGCAGTTCATCTCCGGGACTAGCCTACAATGAGCAGTTCTTC
.,.,TRBV5-1,TRBJ1-3,CASSLTDSGNTIYF,TGCGCCAGCAGCTTGACGGACTCTGGAAACACCATATATTTT
.,.,TRBV11-1,TRBJ2-7,CASSRPGATLYEQYF,TGTGCCAGCTCCCGTCCGGGGGCGACCCTCTACGAGCAGTACTTC
.,TRBD2,TRBV6-2/TRBV6-3,TRBJ2-3,CASSRTSGGPTDTQYF,TGTGCCAGCAGCCGTACTAGCGGGGGGCCCACAGATACGCAGTATTTT